The 28 T cell receptor beta chains below were found in one sample sequenced in a study of blood T cell repertoires in COVID-19 (dated by TCRdb to about 2020). The library relied on the immunoSEQ multiplex PCR assay. Here the immuneACCESS table is served through TCRdb, limited to in-frame sequences with V and J called. Missing clones are a known gap in these copies; in checked studies unresolved V genes cover under half, and the rest lacks a known reason. This sample lists about 180,000 clones; roughly 88% were detected once. The ten largest clones add up to 6% to 7% of the sample. The sequenced material came from peripheral blood. The receptors were sampled from a woman aged 40-49 years with COVID-19, enrolled during active disease.

The chain recombines TRBV2 with TRBJ2-7; 9 bases line up with TRBD2. V was clipped by 2 bases and J by 5 bases; unmatched bases: 4. CDR1 is SNHLY and CDR2 is FYNNEI in the germline V gene. The CDR3 sequence is 14 residues long. The DNA for the CDR3 is TGTGCCAGCAGTGAAAGCGGGGGGTTCAACGAGCAGTACTTC. Translated, it gives CASSESGGFNEQYF.

The chain combines TRBV25-1 with TRBJ1-1; no reliable D call. This CDR3 comprises 12 residues. V was trimmed by 1 base and J by 11 bases, leaving 11 bases between them. The germline CDR1 and CDR2 sequences are MGHDK and SYGVNS. DNA for the CDR3: TGTGCCAGCAGTGAATTGATTTGGCCGGCTTTCTTT. This gives the protein CASSELIWPAFF.

This clone was detected only once. This chain links TRBV18 with TRBJ1-1; 7 bases map to TRBD1. Germline V lookup: CDR1 KGHSH, CDR2 LQKENI. The junction had 3 bases not matched to a gene; V was cut back by 4 bases and J by 1 base. This CDR3 spans 14 amino acids. CDR3 amino acids: CASSQGAGNTEAFF. CDR3 coding DNA: TGTGCCAGCTCACAGGGGGCCGGGAACACTGAAGCTTTCTTT.

V and J are TRBV28 and TRBJ2-7; the match to TRBD1 covers 9 bases. V shed 6 bases and J 0 bases; nucleotides not matched to a gene: 3. This CDR3 contains 14 residues. Germline V gene sequence: CDR1 MDHEN, CDR2 SYDVKM. The DNA for the CDR3 is TGTGCCAGCAGGCGGACAGGGGTCTCCTACGAGCAGTACTTC. Translating it yields CASRRTGVSYEQYF.

V and J are TRBV7-9 and TRBJ2-7; 7 nucleotides align to TRBD2. Trimming removed 10 bases from V and 4 bases from J; junction bases left unmatched: 7. The CDR3 sequence is 12 residues long. The germline gives CDR1 SEHNR, CDR2 FQNEAQ (reference sequence). The CDR3 region has the DNA TGTGCCACCGATACGGGGGGATACGAGCAGTACTTC. Translation gives CATDTGGYEQYF.

J is TRBJ2-3 and V is TRBV10-3; a weak D match, TRBD2 (6 bases). The CDR3 contains 15 residues. Trimming stripped 6 bases from V and 0 bases from J, with 13 bases between. Germline values: CDR1 ENHRY, CDR2 SYGVKD. Here the CDR3 DNA reads TGTGCCATCAGCTCAGACGGGACTAGCACAGATACGCAGTATTTT. This codes for CAISSDGTSTDTQYF.

V and J are TRBV3-1 (or the pseudogene TRBV3-2) and TRBJ1-6; TRBD1 matches at 7 bases. The CDR3 length is 15 residues. Germline assignment: CDR1 LGHDT and CDR2 YNNKEL (reference sequence). Trimming took 1 base from V and 9 from J; bases not matched to a gene: 6. This CDR3 reads CASSQGSGGGSPLHF. The CDR3 coding sequence is TGTGCCAGCAGCCAAGGATCAGGGGGAGGTTCACCCCTCCACTTT.

The rearrangement uses TRBV5-1 and TRBJ1-2; perhaps TRBD1 as D (5 bases). Trimming removed 3 bases from V and 0 bases from J, with 9 bases in between. The CDR3 loop spans 14 amino acids. Germline loops: CDR1 SGHRS, CDR2 YFSETQ. CDR3 bases: TGCGCCAGCAGCTCGACAGCTTCTAACTATGGCTACACCTTC. Translating it yields CASSSTASNYGYTF.

The gene calls are TRBV14 and TRBJ1-4, with a tentative D call TRBD1 (6 bases). Looked up from germline, CDR1 is SGHDN and CDR2 is FVKESK. Trimming left V 4 bases short and J 7 bases short, with 22 bases between. This CDR3 spans 17 amino acids. The CDR3 is CASSPLGAGAEGEKLFF. CDR3 bases: TGTGCCAGCAGCCCCCTAGGGGCAGGGGCAGAAGGTGAAAAACTGTTTTTT.

The CDR3 is CASSFTVGPDEQFF. Written as DNA, the CDR3 is TGTGCCAGCAGTTTTACCGTGGGCCCCGATGAGCAGTTCTTC. This rearrangement joins TRBV28 to TRBJ2-1; no clear D. The CDR3 is 14 residues long. Germline V CDR1 and CDR2: MDHEN, SYDVKM. V lost 3 bases and J 8 bases, leaving 14 bases between the germline ends. Full variable domain (outside the CDR3, taken from reference TRBV28 and TRBJ2-1): DVKVTQSSRYLVKRTGEKVFLECVQDMDHENMFWYRQDPGLGLRLIYFSYDVKMKEKGDIPEGYSVSREKKERFSLILESASTNQTSMYLCASSFTVGPDEQFFGPGTRLTVL.

This chain links TRBV19 with TRBJ1-5; D might be TRBD1 (6 bases). The CDR3 runs to 14 residues. Germline CDR1 and CDR2: LNHDA and SQIVND (reference sequence). Trimming pared 4 bases from V and 5 bases from J, leaving 12 bases between. The CDR3 here is CASSRKNRDQPQHF. CDR3 bases: TGTGCCAGTAGTAGGAAGAACAGGGATCAGCCCCAGCATTTT.

This chain uses TRBV10-1 with TRBJ2-7, with 7 bases fitting TRBD2. Germline CDR1 reads WNHNN; CDR2 reads SYGVQD (reference sequence). CDR3 length: 13 amino acids. V lost 4 bases and J lost 4; bases outside the gene matches: 4. DNA of the CDR3: TGCGCCAGCAGTGTAGCGGGCGCGTACGAGCAGTACTTC. It yields the protein CASSVAGAYEQYF.

The V call is TRBV6-5, the J call TRBJ1-1; no reliable D call. With 5 bases removed from V and 4 bases from J, the gap between germline ends came to 8 bases. From germline, CDR1 is MNHEY and CDR2 SVGAGI. This CDR3 has 12 amino acids. The CDR3 is CASSHLGTEAFF. DNA of the CDR3: TGTGCCAGCAGTCACCTCGGCACTGAAGCTTTCTTT.

This chain connects TRBV19 to TRBJ2-4; 10 bases line up with TRBD1. V lost 6 bases, J lost 3 bases, and 11 bases stayed unmatched. This CDR3 region has 17 residues. Per germline, CDR1 LNHDA and CDR2 SQIVND (reference sequence). CDR3 sequence (DNA): TGTGCCAGTAGGGCAGACAGGGGGCACGTTGTCAAAAACATTCAGTACTTC. This gives the protein CASRADRGHVVKNIQYF.

The rearrangement uses TRBV6-5 and TRBJ1-4, with D possibly TRBD1 on 5 matching bases. The length of the CDR3 is 14 residues. V was pared by 8 bases and J by 7 bases, with 17 bases between. In germline, CDR1 is MNHEY, CDR2 SVGAGI. CDR3 protein: CASHPSGGGEKLFF. In DNA, the CDR3 is TGTGCCAGCCACCCCAGCGGGGGAGGTGAAAAACTGTTTTTT.

The chain has TRBV2 and TRBJ2-3, with TRBD1 matching over 7 bases. Germline CDR1 reads SNHLY; CDR2 reads FYNNEI. V shed 10 bases, J shed 2 bases, and the junction held 12 bases outside the gene matches. This CDR3 comprises 15 residues. The CDR3 spells CATCRSKGATDTQYF. CDR3 nucleotides: TGTGCCACCTGCCGGTCAAAGGGGGCCACAGATACGCAGTATTTT.

V gene TRBV12-1 combines with J gene TRBJ1-5; the DNA was not used to check the table's D call, TRBD1. TRBV12-1 is deemed a pseudogene. The CDR3 sequence is 16 residues long. Here the CDR3 DNA reads TGTGCCAGCAGCTTTCCGCAGGGGGATCTCAATCAGCCCCAGCATTTT. Its protein is CASSFPQGDLNQPQHF.

The V call is TRBV28, the J call TRBJ1-2, with 8 bases that match TRBD1. Unmatched junction bases numbered 9, after V lost 1 base and J lost 8 bases. In germline, CDR1 is MDHEN, CDR2 SYDVKM. The CDR3 loop spans 15 amino acids. In DNA, the CDR3 is TGTGCCAGCAGTTTATTAGGCGGACAGGGAAACGGCTACACCTTC. Its translation: CASSLLGGQGNGYTF.

The rearrangement links TRBV27 to TRBJ1-2; D possibly corresponds to TRBD1 (6 bases). CDR3 length: 17 amino acids. CDR1 and CDR2 from the germline V gene are MNHEY and SMNVEV (reference sequence). Trimming took off 0 bases at V and 3 bases at J, with 17 bases between the two ends. CDR3 DNA sequence: TGTGCCAGCAGTTTATCTCAAGTACAGGGTCGGGACTATGGCTACACCTTC. This encodes CASSLSQVQGRDYGYTF.

The CDR3 region has the DNA TGTGCCAGCAGTTTCTATGGCCGGACAGGGAAAGAAAAACTGTTTTTT. This gives the protein CASSFYGRTGKEKLFF. The chain employs TRBV28 and TRBJ1-4; 8 nucleotides align to TRBD1. The CDR3 has 16 amino acids. Per the germline V gene, CDR1 is MDHEN and CDR2 is SYDVKM. The V segment lost 3 bases and the J segment 8 bases; nucleotides outside the gene matches: 11. The variable domain in full, completed from reference TRBV28 and TRBJ1-4, reads DVKVTQSSRYLVKRTGEKVFLECVQDMDHENMFWYRQDPGLGLRLIYFSYDVKMKEKGDIPEGYSVSREKKERFSLILESASTNQTSMYLCASSFYGRTGKEKLFFGSGTQLSVL.

The chain is built from TRBV19 and TRBJ1-5; weak D call: TRBD1 (6 bases). This CDR3 region has 14 residues. From germline, CDR1 is LNHDA and CDR2 SQIVND (reference sequence). V gave up 3 bases and J gave up 8 bases, with 14 bases separating them. For the CDR3, the DNA is TGTGCCAGTAGTATGCTGGAGGGGGGGAAGCCCCAGCATTTT. It codes for CASSMLEGGKPQHF. Supplemented by reference TRBV19 and TRBJ1-5, the full variable domain reads DGGITQSPKYLFRKEGQNVTLSCEQNLNHDAMYWYRQDPGQGLRLIYYSQIVNDFQKGDIAEGYSVSREKKESFPLTVTSAQKNPTAFYLCASSMLEGGKPQHFGDGTRLSIL.

Here the CDR3 reads CASSPGTSDTDTQYF. The CDR3 nucleotides are TGTGCCAGCAGTCCCGGGACTAGCGACACAGATACGCAGTATTTT. The rearrangement links TRBV6-4 to TRBJ2-3, with TRBD2 identical over 10 bases. The CDR3 totals 15 residues. Losses at the gene ends were 5 bases for V and 2 bases for J; bases not matched to a gene: 4. From germline, CDR1 is MRHNA and CDR2 SNTAGT.

This clone appeared once. The rearrangement uses TRBV5-1 and TRBJ2-1; D remains unclear. Trimming stripped 0 bases from V and 0 bases from J, with 16 bases between. Germline V CDR1 and CDR2: SGHRS, YFSETQ. The CDR3 is 18 amino acids. This chain's CDR3 is CASSLAEPIISSYNEQFF. As DNA, the CDR3 is TGCGCCAGCAGCTTGGCTGAACCTATCATTTCCTCCTACAATGAGCAGTTCTTC.

The gene calls are TRBV6-5 and TRBJ1-2; no clear D. Germline CDR1 MNHEY, CDR2 SVGAGI. The CDR3 runs to 14 residues. V gave up 2 bases and J gave up 3 bases, with 10 bases separating them. The CDR3 region has the DNA TGTGCCAGCAGTTACGGGGAGGATTACTATGGCTACACCTTC. This gives the protein CASSYGEDYYGYTF.

This chain connects TRBV5-1 to TRBJ1-5; D remains ambiguous. The germline V gene has CDR1 SGHRS and CDR2 YFSETQ. This CDR3 region has 14 residues. V lost 0 bases, J lost 4 bases, and 8 bases lay in between. DNA of the CDR3: TGCGCCAGCAGCTTGGGGAGGCCTAATCAGCCCCAGCATTTT. It translates to CASSLGRPNQPQHF. Full variable domain (rest looked up from reference TRBV5-1 and TRBJ1-5): KAGVTQTPRYLIKTRGQQVTLSCSPISGHRSVSWYQQTPGQGLQFLFEYFSETQRNKGNFPGRFSGRQFSNSRSEMNVSTLELGDSALYLCASSLGRPNQPQHFGDGTRLSIL.

The chain links TRBV19 to TRBJ1-2; possible D gene TRBD1, 6 bases. Trimming removed 5 bases at V and 5 bases at J, with 18 bases between. The CDR3 totals 15 residues. CDR1 is LNHDA, CDR2 SQIVND, per germline (reference sequence). For the CDR3, the DNA is TGTGCCAGTAGTCCCCGTGAGGGGGGGAGTTATGGCTACACCTTC. Its translation is CASSPREGGSYGYTF.

On this clone itself: The identical CDR3 is also encoded by other nucleotide sequences in the sample. The chain recombines TRBV6-5 with TRBJ2-5, with D maybe TRBD1 (5 bases). The CDR3 is 12 residues long. Looked up from germline, CDR1 is MNHEY and CDR2 is SVGAGI. V lost 6 bases and J lost 5, with 10 bases in between. CDR3 amino acids: CASSQGRETQYF. The CDR3 region has the DNA TGTGCCAGCAGCCAGGGTCGGGAGACCCAGTACTTC.

The chain is built from TRBV9 and TRBJ2-5; TRBD2 might be the D (6 bases). CDR1 and CDR2 from the germline V gene are SGDLS and YYNGEE. V was shortened by 4 bases and J by 4 bases, with 14 bases between the two germline ends. The CDR3 is 14 amino acids. This chain's CDR3 is CASSQDGGIETQYF. The CDR3 nucleotides are TGTGCCAGCAGCCAAGATGGGGGGATAGAGACCCAGTACTTC. The full variable domain, completed using reference TRBV9 and TRBJ2-5, is DSGVTQTPKHLITATGQRVTLRCSPRSGDLSVYWYQQSLDQGLQFLIQYYNGEERAKGNILERFSAQQFPDLHSELNLSSLELGDSALYFCASSQDGGIETQYFGPGTRLLVL.